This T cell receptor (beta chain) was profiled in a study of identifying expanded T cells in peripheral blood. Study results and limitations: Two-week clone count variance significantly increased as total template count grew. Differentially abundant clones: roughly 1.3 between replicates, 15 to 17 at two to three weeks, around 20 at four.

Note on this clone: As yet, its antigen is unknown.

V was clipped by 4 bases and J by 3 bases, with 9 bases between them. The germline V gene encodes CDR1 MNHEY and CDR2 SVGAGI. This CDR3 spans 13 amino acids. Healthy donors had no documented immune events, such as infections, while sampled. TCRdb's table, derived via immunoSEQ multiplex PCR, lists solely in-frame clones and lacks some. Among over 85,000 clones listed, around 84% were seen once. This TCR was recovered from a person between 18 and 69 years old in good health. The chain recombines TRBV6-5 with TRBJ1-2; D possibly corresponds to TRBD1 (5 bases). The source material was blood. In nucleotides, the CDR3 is TGTGCCAGCAGTTTCCGGGGGGACTATGGCTACACCTTC. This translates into CASSFRGDYGYTF.